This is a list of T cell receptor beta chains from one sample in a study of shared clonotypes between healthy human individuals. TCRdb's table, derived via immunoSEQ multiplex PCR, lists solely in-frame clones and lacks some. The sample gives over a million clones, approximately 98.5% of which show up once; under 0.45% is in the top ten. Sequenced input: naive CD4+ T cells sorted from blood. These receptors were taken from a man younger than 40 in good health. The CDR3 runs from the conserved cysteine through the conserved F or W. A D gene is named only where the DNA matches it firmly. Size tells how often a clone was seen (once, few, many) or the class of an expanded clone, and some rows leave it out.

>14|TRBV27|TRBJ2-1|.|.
CASSLGSGYNEQFF
TGTGCCAGCAGCCTAGGAAGTGGTTACAATGAGCAGTTCTTC
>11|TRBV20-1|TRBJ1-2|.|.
CSAFPWGGYTF
TGCAGTGCTTTCCCCTGGGGTGGCTACACCTTC
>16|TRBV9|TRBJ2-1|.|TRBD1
CASSLSNSLQGRKQFF
TGTGCCAGCAGCCTCTCAAACTCCCTACAGGGGCGCAAGCAGTTCTTC
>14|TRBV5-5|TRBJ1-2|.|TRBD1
CASRGDSPGYGYTF
TGTGCCAGCAGGGGGGACAGTCCAGGCTATGGCTACACCTTC
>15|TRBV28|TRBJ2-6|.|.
CASSLRGSGANVLTF
TGTGCCAGCAGTTTAAGGGGCTCTGGGGCCAACGTCCTGACTTTC
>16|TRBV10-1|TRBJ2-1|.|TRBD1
CASSESRGGAYDEQFF
TGCGCCAGCAGTGAGTCACGAGGGGGCGCTTATGATGAGCAGTTCTTC
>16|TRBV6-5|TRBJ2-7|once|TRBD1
CASSYRTGIFSYEQYF
TGTGCCAGCAGTTACCGGACAGGGATATTCTCCTACGAGCAGTACTTC
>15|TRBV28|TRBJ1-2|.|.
CASSPHDRRNYGYTF
TGTGCCAGCAGTCCTCACGACAGGAGAAACTATGGCTACACCTTC
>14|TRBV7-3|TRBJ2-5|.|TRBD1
CASSLTGTGQTQYF
TGTGCCAGCAGCTTAACGGGGACAGGTCAGACCCAGTACTTC
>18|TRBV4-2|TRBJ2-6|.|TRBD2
CASSDRTSGSLGANVLTF
TGTGCCAGCAGCGACCGGACTAGCGGGAGTCTGGGGGCCAACGTCCTGACTTTC
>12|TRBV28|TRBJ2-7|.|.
CASTGPAYEQYF
TGTGCCAGCACCGGACCGGCCTACGAGCAGTACTTC
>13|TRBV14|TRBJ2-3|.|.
CASSPEGGLPQYF
TGTGCCAGCAGCCCGGAGGGGGGACTACCCCAGTATTTT
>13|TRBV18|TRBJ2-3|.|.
CASSPAPGNTQYF
TGTGCCAGCTCACCTGCACCGGGGAATACGCAGTATTTT
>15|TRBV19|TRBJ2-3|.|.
CASSILGSGTDTQYF
TGTGCCAGTAGTATTCTCGGGAGCGGTACTGATACGCAGTATTTT
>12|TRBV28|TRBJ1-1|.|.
CASSPLLAEAFF
TGTGCCAGCAGCCCCCTGTTGGCTGAAGCTTTCTTT
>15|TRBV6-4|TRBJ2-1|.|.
CASSQEESSYNEQFF
TGTGCCAGCAGTCAGGAGGAGAGCTCCTACAATGAGCAGTTCTTC
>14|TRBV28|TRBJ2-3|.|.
CASSFRDWTDTQYF
TGTGCCAGCAGTTTCAGGGATTGGACAGATACGCAGTATTTT